A selection of T cell receptor beta chains follows, all from one sample in a study of PD-L1 blockade in urothelial cancer. Sequencing used immunoSEQ multiplex PCR; TCRdb keeps in-frame clones, though not all of them. The sample shows 70,000 to 75,000 clones, 75% to 90% of them seen only once. Sequencing was performed on PBMCs, taken around atezolizumab (anti-PD-L1) treatment. The receptors come from a man in his 70s with urothelial cancer. Each CDR3 is given with its conserved first and last residue. D genes are given only for firm matches. Rows give clone size only sometimes, using once, few, many, or a class for an expanded clone.

V gene: TRBV7-8
J gene: TRBJ2-7
D gene: .
clone size: .
CDR3 DNA: TGTGCCAGCAGCTCCGGACTGAACTCCTACGAGCAGTACTTC
CDR3 protein: CASSSGLNSYEQYF

V gene: TRBV9
J gene: TRBJ1-5
D gene: .
clone size: .
CDR3 DNA: TGTGCCAGCAGCGTAGATGGACAGTTTAATCAGCCCCAGCATTTT
CDR3 protein: CASSVDGQFNQPQHF

V gene: TRBV4-2
J gene: TRBJ2-7
D gene: .
clone size: once
CDR3 DNA: TGTGCCAGCAGCCAAGGGGACTCAGCCTACGAGCAGTACTTC
CDR3 protein: CASSQGDSAYEQYF

V gene: TRBV13
J gene: TRBJ2-5
D gene: TRBD2
clone size: .
CDR3 DNA: TGTGCCAGCAGCTCCCGGACTAGCGCGAATAGGGAGACCCAGTACTTC
CDR3 protein: CASSSRTSANRETQYF

V gene: TRBV19
J gene: TRBJ2-7
D gene: .
clone size: .
CDR3 DNA: TGTGCCAGTAGGGGCATCTCCTACGAGCAGTACTTC
CDR3 protein: CASRGISYEQYF

V gene: TRBV6-5
J gene: TRBJ1-2
D gene: TRBD1
clone size: .
CDR3 DNA: TGTGCCAGCAGTTACGGGGACAGGGGGGGTGGTGGCTACACCTTC
CDR3 protein: CASSYGDRGGGGYTF

V gene: TRBV7-9
J gene: TRBJ1-1
D gene: .
clone size: .
CDR3 DNA: TGTGCCAGCAGCTTAGATCCAGGGATGAACACTGAAGCTTTCTTT
CDR3 protein: CASSLDPGMNTEAFF

V gene: TRBV4-1
J gene: TRBJ1-1
D gene: TRBD1
clone size: .
CDR3 DNA: TGCGCCAGCAAGGGACAGCTGAACACTGAAGCTTTCTTT
CDR3 protein: CASKGQLNTEAFF

V gene: TRBV5-1
J gene: TRBJ2-3
D gene: TRBD2
clone size: .
CDR3 DNA: TGCGCCAGCGGGACTAGCGGGAGAACAGATACGCAGTATTTT
CDR3 protein: CASGTSGRTDTQYF

V gene: TRBV10-1
J gene: TRBJ2-7
D gene: TRBD2
clone size: .
CDR3 DNA: TGCGCCAGCAGTGAGTCGGGGCTAGCGGGAAACGAGCAGTACTTC
CDR3 protein: CASSESGLAGNEQYF

V gene: TRBV13
J gene: TRBJ2-3
D gene: TRBD2
clone size: .
CDR3 DNA: TGTGCCAGCAGCACAACGGGACTAGCGGGGGCAAGGTCAGATACGCAGTATTTT
CDR3 protein: CASSTTGLAGARSDTQYF

V gene: TRBV6-5
J gene: TRBJ1-2
D gene: .
clone size: .
CDR3 DNA: TGTGCCAGCAGCCCCTCGGGGGGGCATGGCTACACCTTC
CDR3 protein: CASSPSGGHGYTF

V gene: TRBV28
J gene: TRBJ1-2
D gene: .
clone size: few
CDR3 DNA: TGTGCCAGCAGTTCCGTCCCCCCAGGCTATGGCTACACCTTC
CDR3 protein: CASSSVPPGYGYTF

V gene: TRBV11-2
J gene: TRBJ2-5
D gene: .
clone size: once
CDR3 DNA: TGTGCCAGCAGCTCGGGTGGGACATTACAAGAGACCCAGTACTTC
CDR3 protein: CASSSGGTLQETQYF

V gene: TRBV5-6
J gene: TRBJ2-7
D gene: .
clone size: .
CDR3 DNA: TGTGCCAGCAGCCGGATTGAGATACAGGGTATCAGCTACGAGCAGTACTTC
CDR3 protein: CASSRIEIQGISYEQYF

V gene: TRBV27
J gene: TRBJ2-1
D gene: .
clone size: once
CDR3 DNA: TGTGCCAGCAGTTTCCTCTCCAAGACAACGTACAATGAGCAGTTCTTC
CDR3 protein: CASSFLSKTTYNEQFF

V gene: TRBV5-4
J gene: TRBJ2-3
D gene: TRBD2
clone size: .
CDR3 DNA: TGTGCCAGCAGCTTGGCGGGACTAGCTAATTTGGATACGCAGTATTTT
CDR3 protein: CASSLAGLANLDTQYF

V gene: TRBV19
J gene: TRBJ2-1
D gene: .
clone size: .
CDR3 DNA: TGTGCCAGTGAGGGTATCAATGAGCAGTTCTTC
CDR3 protein: CASEGINEQFF

V gene: TRBV7-8
J gene: TRBJ2-1
D gene: .
clone size: .
CDR3 DNA: TGTGCCAGCAGCTCCTGGGCCGATGAGCAGTTCTTC
CDR3 protein: CASSSWADEQFF

V gene: TRBV6-5
J gene: TRBJ1-4
D gene: .
clone size: .
CDR3 DNA: TGTGCCAGCAGAGATATTAACGAGGTTAGATTT
CDR3 protein: CASRDINEVRF

V gene: TRBV10-3
J gene: TRBJ2-2
D gene: TRBD2
clone size: .
CDR3 DNA: TGTGCCACCAGGCGGGAGAAGGAGCTGTTTTTT
CDR3 protein: CATRREKELFF

V gene: TRBV18
J gene: TRBJ1-2
D gene: TRBD1
clone size: .
CDR3 DNA: TGTGCCAGCTCACCGGGGACAGGCAACTATGGCTACACCTTC
CDR3 protein: CASSPGTGNYGYTF

V gene: TRBV6-6
J gene: TRBJ1-5
D gene: .
clone size: .
CDR3 DNA: TGTGCCAGCACCTTGGCGGGGGTACCTAATCAGCCCCAGCATTTT
CDR3 protein: CASTLAGVPNQPQHF

V gene: TRBV28
J gene: TRBJ1-4
D gene: .
clone size: .
CDR3 DNA: TGTGCCAGCAGACCCTCCGGTGCAACTAATGAAAAACTGTTTTTT
CDR3 protein: CASRPSGATNEKLFF

V gene: TRBV27
J gene: TRBJ2-1
D gene: TRBD2
clone size: .
CDR3 DNA: TGTGCCAGCACCTTTCCGGCGGGAGGTGAGCAGTTCTTC
CDR3 protein: CASTFPAGGEQFF

V gene: TRBV5-1
J gene: TRBJ2-7
D gene: TRBD2
clone size: .
CDR3 DNA: TGCGCCAGCACCCCGATTATAGCGGGAGCCTCGAGAGAGCAGTACTTC
CDR3 protein: CASTPIIAGASREQYF

V gene: TRBV2
J gene: TRBJ1-3
D gene: .
clone size: .
CDR3 DNA: TGTGCCACGATGGGGAGGAGCTCTGGAAACACCATATATTTT
CDR3 protein: CATMGRSSGNTIYF

V gene: TRBV18
J gene: TRBJ1-5
D gene: TRBD1
clone size: .
CDR3 DNA: TGTGCCAGCTCACCCAGGGGGACAGGGGGAAATCAGCCCCAGCATTTT
CDR3 protein: CASSPRGTGGNQPQHF

V gene: TRBV30
J gene: TRBJ2-7
D gene: TRBD1
clone size: .
CDR3 DNA: TGTGCCTGGAGTGTACATGTGGGACAGGGGGCAGGGTACGAGCAGTACTTC
CDR3 protein: CAWSVHVGQGAGYEQYF

V gene: TRBV28
J gene: TRBJ2-3
D gene: TRBD2
clone size: .
CDR3 DNA: TGTGCCAGCAGTGGCGCCGGTCTAGCGGCCTATACGCAGTATTTT
CDR3 protein: CASSGAGLAAYTQYF

V gene: TRBV11-2
J gene: TRBJ2-5
D gene: .
clone size: .
CDR3 DNA: TGTGCCAGCAGCTTATTCGCGGGCGTAGGGACCCAGTACTTC
CDR3 protein: CASSLFAGVGTQYF

V gene: TRBV4-1
J gene: TRBJ1-4
D gene: TRBD1
clone size: once
CDR3 DNA: TGCGCCAGCAGCCAAGTAATAGGGGGCGGTTTAGCAACTAATGAAAAACTGTTTTTT
CDR3 protein: CASSQVIGGGLATNEKLFF

V gene: TRBV27
J gene: TRBJ2-1
D gene: TRBD2
clone size: .
CDR3 DNA: TGTGCCAGCAGTCGAATGACTAGCGCGCGCGGTAGCAATGAGCAGTTCTTC
CDR3 protein: CASSRMTSARGSNEQFF

V gene: TRBV7-9
J gene: TRBJ2-7
D gene: TRBD2
clone size: .
CDR3 DNA: TGTGCCAGCAGCACCGGACTAGTGATCTACGAGCAGTACTTC
CDR3 protein: CASSTGLVIYEQYF

V gene: TRBV7-9
J gene: TRBJ2-7
D gene: TRBD2
clone size: .
CDR3 DNA: TGTGCCAGCAGCTCACCAGGGTGGGCTAGCGGGAGGAGCGAGCAGTACTTC
CDR3 protein: CASSSPGWASGRSEQYF

V gene: TRBV5-1
J gene: TRBJ2-3
D gene: TRBD2
clone size: .
CDR3 DNA: TGCGCCAGCAGCGGGGGAGCGGGGGGAGCAGATACGCAGTATTTT
CDR3 protein: CASSGGAGGADTQYF

V gene: TRBV20-1
J gene: TRBJ1-2
D gene: .
clone size: .
CDR3 DNA: TGCAGTGCTAGTCCAAACTATGGCTACACCTTC
CDR3 protein: CSASPNYGYTF

V gene: TRBV4-1
J gene: TRBJ2-7
D gene: TRBD2
clone size: .
CDR3 DNA: TGCGCCAGCAGCCGCGGCGGTAGCGGGACGGGATACGAGCAGTACTTC
CDR3 protein: CASSRGGSGTGYEQYF

V gene: TRBV15
J gene: TRBJ1-1
D gene: TRBD1
clone size: .
CDR3 DNA: TGTGCCACCAGCAGAGTTACAGGGGGGGTCACTGAAGCTTTCTTT
CDR3 protein: CATSRVTGGVTEAFF

V gene: TRBV7-6
J gene: TRBJ1-2
D gene: TRBD1
clone size: .
CDR3 DNA: TGTGCCAGCAGCTACCGGGACAGGGAAAGTCTCGCCTTC
CDR3 protein: CASSYRDRESLAF

V gene: TRBV14
J gene: TRBJ1-4
D gene: .
clone size: .
CDR3 DNA: TGTGCCAGCAGCCAGCCTCCGGGAAAACTGTTTTTT
CDR3 protein: CASSQPPGKLFF

V gene: TRBV10-3
J gene: TRBJ1-3
D gene: .
clone size: .
CDR3 DNA: TGTGCCATCAGGGGGGACACTGGAAACACCATATATTTT
CDR3 protein: CAIRGDTGNTIYF

V gene: TRBV28
J gene: TRBJ2-7
D gene: .
clone size: .
CDR3 DNA: TGTGCCAGCAGTTTCGCCGGGGGATACTACGAGCAGTACTTC
CDR3 protein: CASSFAGGYYEQYF

V gene: TRBV6-5
J gene: TRBJ2-3
D gene: TRBD1
clone size: .
CDR3 DNA: TGTGCCAGCAAGCCCAGGGGGCCCAGCACAGATACGCAGTATTTT
CDR3 protein: CASKPRGPSTDTQYF

V gene: TRBV18
J gene: TRBJ2-3
D gene: TRBD2
clone size: .
CDR3 DNA: TGTGCCAGCTCACCGGTGGGACTAGGTGCAGATACGCAGTATTTT
CDR3 protein: CASSPVGLGADTQYF